The source of this T cell receptor beta chain is a study of patients and donors after allogeneic stem cell transplantation. TCRdb reanalysed the RT-PCR reads using MiXCR and keeps one entry per CDR3 protein. The sample consists of about 960,000 distinct CDR3 sequences, more than 15% of them appearing once. V was pared by 0 bases and J by 3 bases, with 10 bases of the junction left unmatched. Per the germline V gene, CDR1 is SGDLS and CDR2 is YYNGEE. The CDR3 is made up of 18 amino acids. The sequenced sample consisted of blood, either unsorted or a sorted T cell fraction (not recorded which). This receptor was identified in a human donor who was either an allogeneic HSCT recipient or a stem cell or donor lymphocyte infusion donor (not recorded which). It is not recorded whose cells these are; they may come from a transplant donor. The J gene is TRBJ2-2, the V gene TRBV9, with 8 bases aligning to TRBD1. The CDR3 is CASSVAGGGFLDTGELFF. DNA of the CDR3: TGTGCCAGCAGCGTAGCAGGGGGCGGCTTCCTTGACACCGGGGAGCTGTTTTTT.